The rows below give T cell receptor beta chains drawn from one sample of a study of human T cells and chemical hapten exposure. TCRdb fed the RACE reads into MiXCR, producing one record per CDR3 protein. The sample includes about 120,000 distinct CDR3 sequences, roughly 14% seen only once; the top ten take roughly 3.1%. Sequencing used whole blood, obtained in connection with sensitization to the hapten diphenylcyclopropenone (DPC). The receptors come from a woman aged 18-30 years with alopecia areata. Some clones in this sample may be carry-over from other donors' samples. The CDR3 runs from the conserved cysteine through the conserved F or W. D genes are given only for firm matches. Where a row states a size, it is once, few, many or the class of an expanded clone; other rows omit it.

J,V,D,size,DNA,CDR3
TRBJ2-3,TRBV20-1,-,-,TGCAGTGTGCGCCTCACAGATACGCAGTATTTT,CSVRLTDTQYF
TRBJ1-1,TRBV7-2,-,-,TGTGCCAGCAGCCCAGGATTCTCGAACACTGAAGCTTTCTTT,CASSPGFSNTEAFF
TRBJ1-1,TRBV2,-,many,TGTGCCAGCAGTGCTCAGGGGAGCACTGAAGCTTTCTTT,CASSAQGSTEAFF
TRBJ1-2,TRBV9,-,few,TGTGCCAGCAGCTCCCGCTGGGGCTACACCTTC,CASSSRWGYTF
TRBJ1-2,TRBV28,TRBD1,-,TGTGCCAGCAGTCCAACCGGGACAGGGGTTTATGGCTACACCTTC,CASSPTGTGVYGYTF
TRBJ1-5,TRBV20-1,-,few,TGCAGTGCTAGCCCGGGTTTCCACGGCAGCAATCAGCCCCAGCATTTT,CSASPGFHGSNQPQHF
TRBJ2-4,TRBV29-1,-,many,TGCAGCGTGGCAACCGGGCTTACAACGAAGAACATTCAGTACTTC,CSVATGLTTKNIQYF
TRBJ2-3,TRBV7-2,TRBD1,few,TGTGCCAGCAGCTTAGGCAGGGGGGATACGCAGTATTTT,CASSLGRGDTQYF
TRBJ1-4,TRBV5-1,-,few,TGCGCCAGCAGCTTGAAATCTGGTCCCGAAAAACTGTTTTTT,CASSLKSGPEKLFF
TRBJ2-7,TRBV15,TRBD1,few,TGTGCCACCAGCACACCGGGACAGGGACTCTACGAGCAGTACTTC,CATSTPGQGLYEQYF
TRBJ2-3,TRBV9,-,-,TGTGCCAGCAGCGTTGATTTAGATACGCAGTATTTT,CASSVDLDTQYF
TRBJ2-1,TRBV10-3,-,few,TGTGCCACCCGAGGTAGCTCCTACAATGAGCAGTTCTTC,CATRGSSYNEQFF
TRBJ2-7,TRBV28,-,few,TGTGCCAGCAGAAACGACGGTTACGAGCAGTACTTC,CASRNDGYEQYF
TRBJ2-3,TRBV6-5,-,few,TGTGCCAGCAGCCCGGGCCTGGCTTCACGACAGTATTTT,CASSPGLASRQYF
TRBJ1-2,TRBV7-9,-,many,TGTGCCAGCAGCTTAAGTAGGGAAGATGGCTACACCTTC,CASSLSREDGYTF
TRBJ1-6,TRBV5-1,-,few,TGCGCCAGCAGCTTGGGACAGAATTCACCCCTCCACTTT,CASSLGQNSPLHF
TRBJ1-5,TRBV9,-,-,TGTGCCAGCAGCGTAGGCGGGGTGGCGGATCAGCCCCAGCATTTT,CASSVGGVADQPQHF
TRBJ2-4,TRBV29-1,-,many,TGCAGCGTTGAAGATAGGGCCAAAAACATTCAGTACTTC,CSVEDRAKNIQYF
TRBJ1-5,TRBV28,-,many,TGTGCCAGCAGTCCTGGGGGGGGCTGGAGCAATCAGCCCCAGCATTTT,CASSPGGGWSNQPQHF
TRBJ2-6,TRBV5-5,-,few,TGTGCCAGCAGCAGCCGACGGAGCCACGGGTCTGGGGCCAACGTCCTGACTTTC,CASSSRRSHGSGANVLTF
TRBJ2-7,TRBV7-2,-,-,TGTGCCAGCAGCCCCGGCCTGCTCGAGCAGTACTTC,CASSPGLLEQYF
TRBJ2-1,TRBV20-1,TRBD2,few,TGCAGTGCTGATAGCGGGGCGAGCTCCTACAATGAGCAGTTCTTC,CSADSGASSYNEQFF
TRBJ2-7,TRBV3-1,-,few,TGTGCCAGCAGCCAAGGAGGAGGGAGGCAGTACTTC,CASSQGGGRQYF
TRBJ2-7,TRBV3-1,-,few,TGTGCCAGCAGCCGCGCAGCCTCGACAAACTACGAGCAGTACTTC,CASSRAASTNYEQYF
TRBJ2-1,TRBV9,-,-,TGTGCCAGCAGCGTAGTAGGGGAGGACTATTACAATGAGCAGTTCTTC,CASSVVGEDYYNEQFF
TRBJ2-2,TRBV20-1,TRBD1,-,TGCAGTGCTAGATTCGAACCGGGACAGGGGATATCGTCCGGGGAGCTGTTTTTT,CSARFEPGQGISSGELFF
TRBJ2-7,TRBV7-9,TRBD1,-,TGTGCCAGCAGCTTAGCGCCCTTAGCAGGGGGCGCATCCGAGCAGTACTTC,CASSLAPLAGGASEQYF
TRBJ2-1,TRBV20-1,-,-,TGCAGTGCTAGCCCCAGGGGCGGGAATGAGCAGTTCTTC,CSASPRGGNEQFF
TRBJ1-2,TRBV9,TRBD1,-,TGTGCCAGCAGCCGGGACAGGGGGCTGTATGGCTACACCTTC,CASSRDRGLYGYTF
TRBJ2-5,TRBV5-1,TRBD1,-,TGCGCCAGCAGCTTTAGGGGGGACAGGATGGAGACCCAGTACTTC,CASSFRGDRMETQYF
TRBJ2-4,TRBV7-8,TRBD2,-,TGTGCCAGCAGCTTAGGCGGGAGCATTCAGTACTTC,CASSLGGSIQYF
TRBJ1-1,TRBV18,TRBD1,few,TGTGCCAGCTCCCAGACAGGGATGACTGAAGCTTTCTTT,CASSQTGMTEAFF
TRBJ1-5,TRBV29-1,-,-,TGCAGCGTTGAAACGGATAGCAATCAGCCCCAGCATTTT,CSVETDSNQPQHF
TRBJ2-7,TRBV3-1,TRBD1,-,TGTGCCAGCAGCCAAGGAAGACAGGGTCAGTACTTC,CASSQGRQGQYF
TRBJ1-1,TRBV18,-,few,TGTGCCAGCTTCGGGACACCTAACACTGAAGCTTTCTTT,CASFGTPNTEAFF
TRBJ2-1,TRBV6-1,-,many,TGTGCCAGCAGTGAACACAGCGAATCCTACAATGAGCAGTTCTTC,CASSEHSESYNEQFF
TRBJ1-2,TRBV5-6,-,many,TGTGCCAGCAGCAAAAGTTATGGCTACACCTTC,CASSKSYGYTF
TRBJ2-7,TRBV18,TRBD1,-,TGTGCCAGCTCACACCCGGGACAGGGAGCCTACGAGCAGTACTTC,CASSHPGQGAYEQYF
TRBJ1-6,TRBV6-2/TRBV6-3,-,many,TGTGCCAGCAGTTGGACAATATCACCCCTCCACTTT,CASSWTISPLHF
TRBJ2-3,TRBV11-2,-,few,TGTGCCAGCAGCACCCTGGGGGGGGGCGCAGGAGATACGCAGTATTTT,CASSTLGGGAGDTQYF
TRBJ2-7,TRBV7-9,-,few,TGTGCCAGCACCCTACTTCGTGAGGGTAGACACGAGCAGTACTTC,CASTLLREGRHEQYF
TRBJ1-1,TRBV6-6,-,few,TGTGCCAGCAGTTACTCGACTTCGGGCACTGAAGCTTTCTTT,CASSYSTSGTEAFF
TRBJ2-2,TRBV6-2/TRBV6-3,TRBD1,-,TGTGCCAGCAGTTATCTCCGGGACAGGGGGTACACCGGGGAGCTGTTTTTT,CASSYLRDRGYTGELFF
TRBJ1-5,TRBV19,TRBD1,-,TGTGCCAGTAGTGAACCCGGGACAGGGAATGGCAATCAGCCCCAGCATTTT,CASSEPGTGNGNQPQHF
TRBJ1-2,TRBV18,-,-,TGTGCCAGCTCACCACCCCGGACAGTGCGCTATGGCTACACCTTC,CASSPPRTVRYGYTF
TRBJ2-7,TRBV29-1,TRBD1,few,TGCAGCGTTGACGAGGGACAGGGCTTGTCCTACGAGCAGTACTTC,CSVDEGQGLSYEQYF
TRBJ2-7,TRBV10-3,-,-,TGTGCCATCGGCCCCGACGGTACCTACGAGCAGTACTTC,CAIGPDGTYEQYF
TRBJ1-2,TRBV4-3,-,-,TGCGCCAGCAGCCAAGATAGGGCTGACTGGGGAGGCTACACCTTC,CASSQDRADWGGYTF
TRBJ1-1,TRBV27,-,many,TGTGCCAGCAGTTTATCGGGGGAACCGGGCACTGAAGCTTTCTTT,CASSLSGEPGTEAFF
TRBJ2-7,TRBV3-1,TRBD1,-,TGTGCCAGCAGCGGGGACAGGGGAAAGCAGTACTTC,CASSGDRGKQYF
TRBJ1-2,TRBV5-5,-,many,TGTGCCAGCAACCCCCCAGGGTCCTATGGCTACACCTTC,CASNPPGSYGYTF